The 17 T cell receptor beta chains reported below all come from one sample, sequenced in a study of blood T cells in healthy people across ages. Primers used in a second PCR of about 7 to 11 cycles were a sample-barcoded 5' primer and a J-beta primer mix. TCRdb used MiXCR to reprocess the 5' RACE reads, holding one entry per CDR3 protein. The sample has hundreds of thousands of distinct CDR3 sequences; over 25% are singletons. In addition, the sample was reused for a study of T cells of mothers and their children.

Material for sequencing was blood. The receptor source for this set is a boy between 2 and 10 years old in good health.

This clonotype was seen more than once but under ten times. CDR3 nucleotide sequence: TGTGCCAGCAGCTTACCGACTAGTTTCGGCTCCAATGAGCAGTTCTTC. This codes for CASSLPTSFGSNEQFF. The V gene is TRBV7-8, the J gene TRBJ2-5, with a weak D call TRBD2 (6 bases). The end of the DNA is better explained by TRBJ2-1, so the J call may be wrong. The germline V gene has CDR1 SGHVS and CDR2 FQNEAQ. CDR3 size: 16 residues.

V is TRBV7-3 and J is TRBJ2-2; 8 bases are shared with TRBD1. The CDR3 has 18 amino acids. Germline CDR1 and CDR2: SGHTA and FQGTGA. J was trimmed by 1 base and V by 2 bases; bases with no gene match: 9. As DNA, the CDR3 is TGTGCCAGCAGCTTATGGCCGCTCGGGACAGGGAACACCGGGGAGCTGTTTTTT. Amino acids: CASSLWPLGTGNTGELFF. Full variable domain (rest looked up from reference TRBV7-3 and TRBJ2-2): GAGVSQTPSNKVTEKGKYVELRCDPISGHTALYWYRQSLGQGPEFLIYFQGTGAADDSGLPNDRFFAVRPEGSVSTLKIQRTERGDSAVYLCASSLWPLGTGNTGELFFGEGSRLTVL.

The sample holds a few counts of this clonotype. This chain uses TRBV6-6 with TRBJ2-5; 8 bases match TRBD2. The last part of the DNA fits TRBJ2-1 better; the J call may be wrong. The CDR3 loop spans 12 amino acids. Per germline, CDR1 MNHNY and CDR2 SVGAGI (reference sequence). The CDR3 bases are TGTGCCTCAGCCGGGACTAGAAATGAGCAGTTCTTC. It translates to CASAGTRNEQFF.

The CDR3 nucleotides are TGTGCCAGCCGGGACAGGGGGGGTGAAAAACTGTTTTTT. Protein product: CASRDRGGEKLFF. This chain uses TRBV6-5 with TRBJ1-4, with 11 bases lining up with TRBD1. V was clipped by 8 bases and J by 7 bases; unmatched bases: 3. The CDR3 consists of 13 residues. CDR1 and CDR2 (germline): MNHEY, SVGAGI.

This clonotype was detected ten times or more. J is TRBJ2-5 and V is TRBV3-2; the table's D call, TRBD1, has no DNA check behind it. TRBV3-2 is deemed a pseudogene. The CDR3 is made up of 13 amino acids. The CDR3 spells CASSRDRAKTQYF. The CDR3 nucleotides read TGTGCCAGCAGCCGGGACAGGGCCAAGACCCAGTACTTC.

This clonotype was recorded a few times. The rearrangement joins TRBV2 to TRBJ2-3, with 9 bases matching TRBD2. Germline loops: CDR1 SNHLY, CDR2 FYNNEI. Trimming at V came to 10 bases and at J to 0 bases, leaving 8 bases not matched to a gene. The CDR3 covers 15 residues. The CDR3 loop reads CATATTSGSTDTQYF. CDR3 sequence (DNA): TGTGCCACCGCAACTACTAGCGGGAGCACAGATACGCAGTATTTT.

The gene calls are TRBV3-1 and TRBJ2-1; possibly TRBD2 for D (5 bases). Germline V gene data show CDR1 as LGHDT and CDR2 as YNNKEL (reference sequence). The CDR3 is 13 residues long. The V gene lost 3 bases and the J gene lost 9 bases, with 12 bases spanning the gap. This CDR3 reads CASSQRGRTEQFF. CDR3 sequence (DNA): TGTGCCAGCAGCCAGCGCGGGCGGACTGAGCAGTTCTTC.

The chain links TRBV10-3 to TRBJ2-7; weak D call: TRBD2 (6 bases). CDR1 is ENHRY and CDR2 is SYGVKD in the germline V gene. CDR3 length: 12 residues. Between the trimmed V and J ends, which lost 7 bases and 4 bases, there was a span of 11 bases. Here the CDR3 reads CAITAGRYEQYF. CDR3 DNA: TGTGCCATCACGGCGGGGCGGTACGAGCAGTACTTC.

This clonotype was seen a handful of times. The chain uses TRBV15 and TRBJ2-5; D assignment may be TRBD1 or TRBD2 (5 bases each). Gene TRBJ2-7 matches the end of the DNA better, so the J call may be wrong. The CDR3 has 14 amino acids. CDR1 and CDR2 from the germline V gene are LNHNV and YYDKDF (reference sequence). CDR3 protein: CATSAGPGRYEQYF. CDR3 DNA: TGTGCCACCAGCGCGGGCCCAGGGCGCTACGAGCAGTACTTC.

This chain uses TRBV14 with TRBJ2-1; D uncertain. Germline-derived CDR1 and CDR2 are SGHDN and FVKESK. V dropped 3 bases and J dropped 6 bases, with 15 bases sitting between them. CDR3 length equals 15 residues. The CDR3 DNA reads as TGTGCCAGCAGCCACGACTGGGGTAATGTCAATGAGCAGTTCTTC. As protein: CASSHDWGNVNEQFF.

This clonotype appeared a few times. The CDR3 DNA reads TGTGCCAGCAGAACCGGGACTCTGAACACTGAAGCTTTCTTT. Protein sequence: CASRTGTLNTEAFF. The gene calls are TRBV5-4 and TRBJ1-1; TRBD1 might be the D (5 bases). With 5 bases removed from V and 0 bases from J, the gap between germline ends came to 11 bases. Germline V gives CDR1 SGHNT, CDR2 YYREEE (reference sequence). The CDR3 runs 14 residues.

The chain uses TRBV7-9 and TRBJ1-1; D remains unclear. The CDR3 is 12 amino acids. Trimming removed 5 bases from V and 4 bases from J, with 8 bases in between. Germline V gene sequence: CDR1 SEHNR, CDR2 FQNEAQ (reference sequence). The CDR3 sequence is CASSQMTTEAFF. DNA for the CDR3: TGTGCCAGCAGCCAGATGACCACTGAAGCTTTCTTT. Variable domain in full (rest from reference TRBV7-9 and TRBJ1-1): DTGVSQNPRHKITKRGQNVTFRCDPISEHNRLYWYRQTLGQGPEFLTYFQNEAQLEKSRLLSDRFSAERPKGSFSTLEIQRTEQGDSAMYLCASSQMTTEAFFGQGTRLTVV.

In this sample, this clonotype turned up many times. The chain is built from TRBV4-3 and TRBJ1-2; D may be TRBD1 (5 bases). The CDR3 runs to 17 residues. Trimming stripped 0 bases from V and 0 bases from J, with 14 bases between. Germline V gene lookup returns CDR1 LGHNA and CDR2 YSLEER. CDR3 nucleotide sequence: TGCGCCAGCAGCCAAGAGCCCGGGACGGTAGCTAACTATGGCTACACCTTC. Encoded protein: CASSQEPGTVANYGYTF.

The rearrangement uses TRBV7-6 and TRBJ2-3, with 8 bases matching TRBD2. Per the germline V gene, CDR1 is SGHVS and CDR2 is FNYEAQ. The CDR3 spans 14 residues. Trimming took 6 bases from V and 2 from J; bases not matched to a gene: 4. The CDR3 DNA sequence: TGTGCCAGCAGGCGGGGGGCACCCACAGATACGCAGTATTTT. Its protein is CASRRGAPTDTQYF.

The table lists this clonotype with a few counts. This rearrangement joins TRBV6-2 or TRBV6-3 to TRBJ2-5; D possibly corresponds to TRBD2 (5 bases). The germline V and J ends were trimmed by 8 bases and 4 bases, with 14 bases remaining between them. Looked up from germline, CDR1 is MNHEY and CDR2 is SVGEGT. The CDR3 covers 13 residues. The CDR3 sequence is CASGRREGETQYF. The CDR3, as DNA: TGTGCCAGCGGGAGACGGGAAGGAGAGACCCAGTACTTC.

The chain uses TRBV11-2 and TRBJ1-6, with D perhaps TRBD1 (5 bases). Trimming removed 4 bases at V and 10 bases at J, with 14 bases between. Germline CDR1 is SGHAT and CDR2 is FQNNGV. CDR3 length: 14 amino acids. The CDR3 DNA reads as TGTGCCAGCAGCTCCTCGGGGAGGGGATCACCCCTCCACTTT. Its protein product is CASSSSGRGSPLHF.

This clonotype came up a few times. This chain links TRBV7-2 with TRBJ1-2; 9 bases line up with TRBD1. This CDR3 is built from 14 residues. Germline V gene sequence: CDR1 SGHTA, CDR2 FQGNSA. V lost 3 bases, J lost 2 bases, and 1 base stayed unmatched. The CDR3, as DNA: TGTGCCAGCAGCTTTGACAGGGGGAACTATGGCTACACCTTC. This gives the protein CASSFDRGNYGYTF.